This T cell receptor (beta chain) was captured by sequencing in a study of shared clonotypes between healthy human individuals. About the study: Donors were two women and a few men aged 18 to 49.

The V and J ends lost 3 bases and 0 bases, in that order; junction bases with no gene match: 14. Germline CDR1 is KGHSH and CDR2 is LQKENI. CDR3 length equals 19 residues. Study results and limitations: Larger richness was generally estimated for naive than memory subsets. Genetic and exposure-history diversity was limited by the small donor number.

The repertoire was sequenced with immunoSEQ multiplex PCR; TCRdb's copy has only in-frame clones and lacks some. The profile shows 1,500,000 or so clones, about 96% of them singletons. Concerning this clone: The antigen remains undetermined.

The TCR comes from a man aged 25-40 years in good health. The chain links TRBV18 to TRBJ1-5; 7 positions agree with TRBD1. The sequenced sample was naive CD4+ T cells sorted from blood. As to subset: CD45RA+ positively selected. CDR3 residues: CASSPSPRDSHYSNQPQHF. Here the CDR3 DNA reads TGTGCCAGCTCACCTTCTCCCCGGGACAGCCACTATAGCAATCAGCCCCAGCATTTT.